The 7 T cell receptor beta chains below come from one sample, sequenced in a study of cytomegalovirus exposure and HLA in healthy donors. This PCR relied on a set of 60 Vbeta primers and 13 Jbeta primers. Assay used: immunoSEQ multiplex PCR; TCRdb lists only in-frame clones, some missing. The sample contains fewer than 200,000 clones, under 85% of which appear only once. The sample was PBMCs. The receptor set was obtained from a man aged 50 or older in good health and CMV-seronegative.

This clone was recorded once. The chain is built from TRBV5-1 and TRBJ2-5; D possibly corresponds to TRBD1 (7 bases). CDR1 is SGHRS, CDR2 YFSETQ, per germline. The CDR3 runs 15 residues. V lost 0 bases, J lost 4 bases, and 13 bases lay in between. The CDR3 loop reads CASSLGGTELETQYF. CDR3 nucleotides: TGCGCCAGCAGCTTGGGCGGGACAGAGCTAGAGACCCAGTACTTC.

This clone was recorded only once. J is TRBJ2-7 and V is TRBV4-3; 11 bases map to TRBD2. The CDR3 is made up of 18 amino acids. The germline gives CDR1 LGHNA, CDR2 YSLEER. V lost 0 bases to trimming and J lost 3 bases; unmatched junction nucleotides: 10. In DNA, the CDR3 is TGCGCCAGCAGCCAAGATCTCGTGGTTAGCGGGGGGGTCTACGAGCAGTACTTC. This sequence encodes CASSQDLVVSGGVYEQYF.

The chain has TRBV6-4 and TRBJ1-2; tentatively, D is TRBD1 (5 bases). Germline CDR1 and CDR2: MRHNA and SNTAGT. Trimming took off 2 bases at V and 2 bases at J, with 24 bases between the two ends. The length of the CDR3 is 19 residues. CDR3 sequence (DNA): TGTGCCAGCAGTGACCGCCGACAGTGGCGGATTATTGGGAACTATGGCTACACCTTC. This translates into CASSDRRQWRIIGNYGYTF.

The CDR3 DNA reads TGTGCCAGCAGCCGGCTAGCGGGGTTGAGGAATGAGCAGTTCTTC. Its protein is CASSRLAGLRNEQFF. V gene TRBV14 combines with J gene TRBJ2-1; 9 bases match TRBD2. CDR1 and CDR2 (germline): SGHDN, FVKESK. Unmatched junction bases numbered 8, after V lost 4 bases and J lost 7 bases. CDR3 length equals 15 residues.

The chain is built from TRBV7-3 and TRBJ2-2, with TRBD2 identical over 13 bases. Germline CDR1 and CDR2: SGHTA and FQGTGA. The CDR3 runs to 15 residues. With V trimmed by 5 bases and J by 5 bases, 2 bases remained unmatched. CDR3 loop: CASSETSGRTGELFF. The CDR3 nucleotides read TGTGCCAGCAGCGAGACTAGCGGGAGGACCGGGGAGCTGTTTTTT.

The genes are TRBV6-5 and TRBJ2-1; 7 bases agree with TRBD1. The V gene's germline CDR1 is MNHEY and CDR2 SVGAGI. This CDR3 has 14 residues. The J segment lost 7 bases and the V segment lost 10 bases, leaving 13 bases of the junction unmatched. The CDR3 DNA sequence: TGTGCCACAAAACAGGGGCTAGCTTCTAATGAGCAGTTCTTC. Translation gives CATKQGLASNEQFF.

This rearrangement joins TRBV5-1 to TRBJ2-3; 12 bases fit TRBD2. Germline V CDR1 and CDR2: SGHRS, YFSETQ. V shed 0 bases, J shed 4 bases, and the junction held 6 bases outside the gene matches. This CDR3 contains 17 residues. The CDR3 is CASSLGLLAGGADTQYF. CDR3 DNA sequence: TGCGCCAGCAGCTTGGGCCTACTAGCGGGGGGCGCAGATACGCAGTATTTT.